This TCR beta chain was found in a study of tumor-infiltrating lymphocytes in localized non-small cell lung cancer. Whole-study findings and limits: No link was found between tumor T-cell fraction and recurrence-free survival.

Notes on this clone: Its specificity is not known.

This CDR3 is 16 amino acids long. The V gene lost 3 bases and the J gene lost 3 bases, with 15 bases spanning the gap. Germline assignment: CDR1 MDHEN and CDR2 SYDVKM. Produced via immunoSEQ multiplex PCR; TCRdb's table is partial and in-frame only. The table records fewer than 20,000 clones, around 75% of them present only once. Sequenced: lung tumor tissue. The V call is TRBV28, the J call TRBJ1-5; tentative D call: TRBD1 (6 bases). This TCR derives from a human donor with non-small cell lung cancer. The CDR3 coding sequence is TGTGCCAGCAGTTTGGTAAGGGGGATCCACAATCAGCCCCAGCATTTT. Translation: CASSLVRGIHNQPQHF.